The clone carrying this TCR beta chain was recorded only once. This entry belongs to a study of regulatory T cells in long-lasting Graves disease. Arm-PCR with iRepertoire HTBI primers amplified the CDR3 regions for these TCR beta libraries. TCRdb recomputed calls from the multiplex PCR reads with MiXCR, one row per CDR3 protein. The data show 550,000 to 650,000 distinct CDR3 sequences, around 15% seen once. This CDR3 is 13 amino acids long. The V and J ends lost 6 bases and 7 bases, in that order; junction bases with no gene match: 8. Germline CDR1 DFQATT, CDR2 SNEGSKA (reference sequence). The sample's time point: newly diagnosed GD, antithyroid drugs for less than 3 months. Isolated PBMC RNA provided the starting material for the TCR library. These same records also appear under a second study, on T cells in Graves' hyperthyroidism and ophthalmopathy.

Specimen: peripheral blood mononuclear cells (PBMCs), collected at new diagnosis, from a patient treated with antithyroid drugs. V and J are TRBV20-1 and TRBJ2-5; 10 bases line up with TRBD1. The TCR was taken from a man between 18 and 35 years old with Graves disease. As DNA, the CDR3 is TGCAGTGCGGAGAGACAGGGGGCTGGGACCCAGTACTTC. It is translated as CSAERQGAGTQYF.